This entry features one T cell receptor beta chain sequence. Antigen specificity is unknown. The entirety of the isolated RNA underwent reverse transcription, so expressed TCRB transcripts were sequenced. Repertoires were generated with immunoSEQ multiplex PCR, while TCRdb's copy carries only in-frame clones and drops some. The table includes nearly 700,000 clones, 10% to 15% detected once. This sample is drawn from a study of beta chain features in type 1 diabetes. Study-level points and caveats: Naive, central memory and Treg TCRB repertoires appeared more alike in patients than in healthy donors. Researchers report that Type 1 diabetes patients had moderately but significantly shorter TCRB CDR3s across all four CD4+ subsets.

Each of the CD4+ naive, central memory, regulatory and stem cell-like memory populations was sorted via CD45RO/CCR7/CD25/CD127/CD95/CD27. The V end lost 2 bases, the J end lost 2 bases, and 11 bases lay between the germline ends. The length of the CDR3 is 14 residues. CDR1 is SQVTM and CDR2 is ANQGSEA in the germline V gene. The source material was naive CD4+ T cells from blood. This sequence joins TRBV29-1 and TRBJ2-3; D is ambiguous. The source is a man between 18 and 35 years old with type 1 diabetes. This CDR3 is CSVEKNRDTDTQYF. The CDR3 region has the DNA TGCAGCGTTGAAAAAAACCGTGACACAGATACGCAGTATTTT.